The TCR beta chain described here comes from a study of blood T cells in healthy people across ages (dated by TCRdb to 2014 to 2015). Turning to the overall study: Template switching captured roughly one uniquely barcoded TCR beta cDNA molecule per two T cells in model experiments. The donors were split into four age groups: young (average about 16 years), middle-aged (roughly 39), aged (roughly 65) and long-lived (roughly 88). For two donors (one aged 18 to 29 and one aged 80 or older), the study analyzed two additional independent replicas of 1 million unique cDNA reads from the same blood draw. To avoid experimental bias, donors of different ages were distributed randomly across sequencing lanes. Age-related changes in TCR beta repertoire diversity were measured in the study by deep sequencing normalized with unique cDNA molecular identifiers. Overall results and qualifications from the work: Conclusive comparison of naive and antigen-experienced compartments was prevented by the profiling of bulk unsorted PBMCs. Estimates of total diversity based on one million sequenced T cells were regarded as lower bounds and as underestimates. Observed TCR beta diversity correlated strongly with the percentage of naive T cells measured by flow cytometry. The long-lived group showed more naive CD4+ T cells, fewer expanded clones and increased TCR diversity than the aged group, suggesting age selection. Observed TCR beta diversity per million T cells fell roughly linearly with age, and a significant reduction was already apparent by age approximately 41. Because the CMV infection status of the donors was unknown, age-related changes in expanded clonotypes may potentially have been confounded.

Remarks on this clonotype: Its antigen is currently not known. No much larger clone exists at a distance of one base, and base qualities are not known.

The germline V gene (reference sequence) supplies CDR1 SEHNR and CDR2 FQNEAQ. Including cysteine and phenylalanine, the CDR3 has 12 amino acids. Only the CDR3 region is kept as DNA, spanning 36 bases read in frame from base 1. The library was built by means of 5' RACE. Sequencing used an Illumina HiSeq 2500. A second about 7 to 11 cycle PCR used a sample-barcoded 5' primer and a J-beta primer mix. Each TCR beta cDNA molecule received a unique molecular identifier from a template-switch 5' adaptor carrying 12 random nucleotides. Each sample yielded at least 2.5 million CDR3-containing paired-end reads. All of the RNA was converted into first-strand cDNA using the Mint cDNA synthesis kit, with a TRBC-specific oligonucleotide serving as the primer. After uracil-DNA glycosylase treatment, a first 18-cycle PCR used universal primers M1SS and BC2_uni_R on all cDNA. From the authors' description of their analysis: Normalization of each sample was performed by random selection of 1 million high-quality reads, each carrying a distinct molecular identifier. Reads sharing molecular identifiers were discarded rather than binned into consensus sequences. MiTCR, with a Q25 quality threshold and the strictest error-elimination algorithm, was used for CDR3 identification, clonotype clustering and error correction. Lower-bound total TCR beta diversity was estimated with a nonparametric unseen species model using Euler transformation. TCRdb's own reprocessing of the public reads used fastp at Q25 and MiXCR and kept productive beta chains. Rows are unified per CDR3 protein, each entry keeping the most common DNA and genes. TCRdb's processing, not the authors', yielded these V and J calls. The sample table records about 1,000,000 distinct CDR3 sequences; 35% to 50% of these occur just once. Of the sample, approximately 19% falls within the top ten clones.

The 35 to 40 donors, aged about 6 to 95 years, were systemically healthy Caucasian individuals from Russia. Around 9.9 milliliters of peripheral blood were collected from each donor into EDTA-treated Vacutainer tubes. Ficoll-Paque density-gradient centrifugation was used to isolate PBMCs, with at least 7 million obtained per sample. Total RNA was extracted from PBMCs with Trizol reagent, with at least 5 micrograms obtained per sample. The percentages of naive CD45RAhigh/CD27high T cells were determined by flow cytometry on a PBMC aliquot from every donor. The sequence joins TRBV7-9 to TRBJ2-4; the junction holds 8 bases that match TRBD2. The end of the DNA fits TRBJ2-7 better, so the J call may be wrong. Sequencing was carried out using blood. The TCR sequence derives from a woman between 55 and 75 years old in good health. This receptor has the CDR3 CASSNAGGEQYF. Here is the DNA: TGTGCCAGCAGCAATGCGGGGGGCGAGCAGTACTTC.